The 21 T cell receptor beta chains given below trace back to one sample, sequenced in a study of CD8 T cells in ankylosing spondylitis. Points from the study as a whole: A motif of 7 to 9 highly homologous TCR beta variants was seen as apparently characteristic of ankylosing spondylitis blood.

TCRdb called the 5' RACE reads again in MiXCR, with one record for every CDR3 protein. The data hold under 850,000 distinct CDR3 sequences, with roughly 19% observed a single time. These receptors have no identified antigens. The sequenced sample consisted of blood, either unsorted or a sorted T cell fraction (not recorded which). These receptors came from a male donor with ankylosing spondylitis.

This clonotype was observed at least ten times. The chain carries TRBV10-3 and TRBJ1-3; D is unclear. Trimming removed 8 bases from V and 1 base from J, with 3 bases in between. CDR1 is ENHRY, CDR2 SYGVKD, per germline. This CDR3 has 11 residues. The CDR3 region has the DNA TGTGCCATCTCGTCTGGAAACACCATATATTTT. Its protein product is CAISSGNTIYF.

This clonotype was detected ten times or more. This chain links TRBV6-1 with TRBJ2-1, with 11 bases that match TRBD2. The CDR3 totals 14 residues. The germline V gene has CDR1 MNHNS and CDR2 SASEGT. Trimming took 5 bases from V and 5 from J; bases not matched to a gene: 2. The chain's CDR3 is CASSLAGGHNEQFF. DNA of the CDR3: TGTGCCAGCAGTCTAGCGGGGGGTCACAATGAGCAGTTCTTC.

This chain uses TRBV20-1 with TRBJ1-6; 9 nucleotides agree with TRBD1. Per germline, CDR1 DFQATT and CDR2 SNEGSKA (reference sequence). Germline trimming cut 3 bases from V and 13 bases from J; bases unmatched to any gene: 4. This CDR3 comprises 12 residues. CDR3 amino acids: CSARGQGPPLHF. CDR3 in DNA: TGCAGTGCTAGGGGACAGGGACCCCCCCTCCACTTT.

The chain combines TRBV28 with TRBJ2-4, with no clear D. The CDR3 extends over 12 amino acids. The germline CDR1 and CDR2 sequences are MDHEN and SYDVKM. V was clipped by 3 bases and J by 6 bases, with 6 bases between them. The CDR3 here is CASSFSRNIQYF. The CDR3 DNA sequence: TGTGCCAGCAGTTTTTCACGAAACATTCAGTACTTC.

The gene calls are TRBV7-2 and TRBJ1-3; 7 bases are shared with TRBD1. The CDR3 has 16 residues. Germline V lookup: CDR1 SGHTA, CDR2 FQGNSA. J lost 3 bases, V lost 7 bases, and 12 bases had no gene match. In DNA form, the CDR3 reads TGTGCCAGCATTATAAGGACAGGCGGATTTGGAAACACCATATATTTT. This codes for CASIIRTGGFGNTIYF. Full variable domain (outside the CDR3, taken from reference TRBV7-2 and TRBJ1-3): GAGVSQSPSNKVTEKGKDVELRCDPISGHTALYWYRQSLGQGLEFLIYFQGNSAPDKSGLPSDRFSAERTGGSVSTLTIQRTQQEDSAVYLCASIIRTGGFGNTIYFGEGSWLTVV.

The chain couples TRBV12-3 or TRBV12-4 to TRBJ2-2; D is perhaps TRBD1 (5 bases). This CDR3 is built from 19 residues. Trimming shortened V by 6 bases and J by 3 bases, and 26 bases separated the two germline ends. The CDR3 loop reads CASRHLLGVATGDTGELFF. DNA of the CDR3: TGTGCCAGCAGGCACCTTTTAGGGGTTGCCACGGGCGACACCGGGGAGCTGTTTTTT.

The chain recombines TRBV11-1 with TRBJ2-7; 14 bases agree with TRBD2. The V segment lost 5 bases and the J segment 0 bases; nucleotides outside the gene matches: 12. CDR1 is SGHAT, CDR2 FQDESV, per germline (reference sequence). CDR3 length: 19 residues. The CDR3 protein is CASSPTSTSGRGLSYEQYF. CDR3 DNA: TGTGCCAGCAGCCCAACTTCGACTAGCGGGAGGGGCCTCTCCTACGAGCAGTACTTC.

This clonotype was detected a few times. The chain links TRBV4-1 to TRBJ2-3, with TRBD2 as a possible D gene (6 bases). Between the trimmed V and J ends, which lost 3 bases and 0 bases, there was a span of 16 bases. This CDR3 contains 17 residues. Germline V gives CDR1 MGHRA, CDR2 YSYEKL. CDR3 nucleotide sequence: TGCGCCAGCAGCCATGTCCATATGGGACTCAGCACAGATACGCAGTATTTT. Amino acid sequence: CASSHVHMGLSTDTQYF.

V and J are TRBV10-2 and TRBJ1-2, with D uncertain. The CDR3 is 16 amino acids. V was clipped by 2 bases and J by 4 bases, with 17 bases between them. The V gene's germline CDR1 is WSHSY and CDR2 SAAADI. This CDR3 is CASSETIGARSYGYTF. CDR3 coding DNA: TGCGCCAGCAGTGAGACGATAGGAGCGAGATCCTATGGCTACACCTTC.

The CDR3 DNA reads TGTGCCAGCAGCCCACGATCGGGGGGGCCTCCCTACGAGCAGTACTTC. Protein sequence: CASSPRSGGPPYEQYF. The J gene is TRBJ2-7, the V gene TRBV7-2; TRBD2 agrees at 8 bases. J was trimmed by 2 bases and V by 5 bases; bases with no gene match: 11. The CDR3 covers 16 residues. The germline gives CDR1 SGHTA, CDR2 FQGNSA.

The genes are TRBV5-6 and TRBJ2-2; 15 bases agree with TRBD2. CDR1 is SGHDT and CDR2 is YYEEEE in the germline V gene. This CDR3 has 19 amino acids. Trimming at V came to 2 bases and at J to 3 bases, leaving 8 bases not matched to a gene. The CDR3: CASSFGLAGGPWDTGELFF. In nucleotides, the CDR3 is TGTGCCAGCAGCTTTGGACTAGCGGGAGGGCCATGGGACACCGGGGAGCTGTTTTTT.

This clonotype was seen more than once but under ten times. This chain connects TRBV5-6 to TRBJ2-1; 8 bases match TRBD2. With V trimmed by 0 bases and J by 8 bases, 4 bases remained unmatched. Germline CDR1 and CDR2: SGHDT and YYEEEE. The CDR3 sequence is 14 residues long. The chain's CDR3 is CASSLVGLGHEQFF. The DNA for the CDR3 is TGTGCCAGCAGCTTGGTGGGACTAGGACATGAGCAGTTCTTC.

The rearrangement uses TRBV18 and TRBJ2-7, with 9 bases matching TRBD1. V was pared by 3 bases and J by 6 bases, with 6 bases of the junction left unmatched. Looked up from germline, CDR1 is KGHSH and CDR2 is LQKENI. The CDR3 has 14 amino acids. The CDR3 DNA reads as TGTGCCAGCTCACCTCTTGGACAGGGGATCGAGCAGTACTTC. Amino acid sequence: CASSPLGQGIEQYF.

This sequence joins TRBV2 and TRBJ2-7; 9 bases fit TRBD1. The germline gives CDR1 SNHLY, CDR2 FYNNEI. V shed 7 bases, J shed 3 bases, and the junction held 4 bases outside the gene matches. CDR3 size: 13 residues. The CDR3 bases are TGTGCCAGCACCGGGACAGGGCTCTACGAGCAGTACTTC. It translates to CASTGTGLYEQYF.

This clonotype has just a few counts. The chain carries TRBV7-8 and TRBJ2-5; TRBD2 agrees at 10 bases. This CDR3 is 17 amino acids long. The junction had 11 bases not matched to a gene; V was cut back by 2 bases and J by 5 bases. CDR1 SGHVS and CDR2 FQNEAQ come from the germline V gene. The CDR3, as DNA: TGTGCCAGCAGCTTACTAGCGGGAGTTGGAGAGGGTGAGACCCAGTACTTC. This codes for CASSLLAGVGEGETQYF.

This clonotype was found a few times. CDR3 DNA sequence: TGTGCCAGCAGCAAGACTAGCGGGAGGGCACTAGCCAAAAACATTCAGTACTTC. This encodes CASSKTSGRALAKNIQYF. V and J are TRBV7-3 and TRBJ2-4, with 14 bases lining up with TRBD2. V lost 5 bases, J lost 0 bases, and 6 bases stayed unmatched. CDR1 SGHTA and CDR2 FQGTGA come from the germline V gene. The CDR3 extends over 18 amino acids.

The gene calls are TRBV20-1 and TRBJ2-5; D remains ambiguous. Trimming left V 0 bases short and J 14 bases short, with 13 bases between. The CDR3 is 11 residues long. Germline V gene sequence: CDR1 DFQATT, CDR2 SNEGSKA (reference sequence). The CDR3 sequence is CSARDHLVHYF. In DNA, the CDR3 is TGCAGTGCTAGAGATCACCTAGTCCACTACTTC.

The chain recombines TRBV10-3 with TRBJ2-3; 9 nucleotides align to TRBD2. This CDR3 has 15 residues. The germline CDR1 and CDR2 sequences are ENHRY and SYGVKD. After removal of 3 bases from V and 0 bases from J, the junction contained 1 base not matched to a gene. CDR3 loop: CAISDAGGSTDTQYF. The CDR3 nucleotides are TGTGCCATCAGTGACGCGGGAGGGAGCACAGATACGCAGTATTTT.

The chain uses TRBV5-1 and TRBJ2-1; tentatively, D is TRBD2 (6 bases). Trimming cost V 4 bases and J 9 bases, with 20 bases left between them. CDR1 SGHRS and CDR2 YFSETQ come from the germline V gene. The length of the CDR3 is 15 residues. The CDR3 coding sequence is TGCGCCAGCAGCCCCGCCGTGGGAGGTCCACCTGAGCAGTTCTTC. Encoded protein: CASSPAVGGPPEQFF. The full variable domain, completed using reference TRBV5-1 and TRBJ2-1, is KAGVTQTPRYLIKTRGQQVTLSCSPISGHRSVSWYQQTPGQGLQFLFEYFSETQRNKGNFPGRFSGRQFSNSRSEMNVSTLELGDSALYLCASSPAVGGPPEQFFGPGTRLTVL.

V and J are TRBV19 and TRBJ2-3; D unresolved. The length of the CDR3 is 13 residues. V dropped 0 bases and J dropped 6 bases, with 7 bases sitting between them. The germline CDR1 and CDR2 sequences are LNHDA and SQIVND (reference sequence). CDR3 coding DNA: TGTGCCAGTAGTATAGATGCCGGGGATACGCAGTATTTT. This codes for CASSIDAGDTQYF.

There are a few counts of this clonotype. The chain links TRBV20-1 to TRBJ1-2; 7 bases are shared with TRBD1. The CDR3 totals 14 residues. V lost 5 bases and J lost 4; bases outside the gene matches: 10. The germline V gene encodes CDR1 DFQATT and CDR2 SNEGSKA (reference sequence). The CDR3 sequence: CSAETVGGGYGYTF. In DNA form, the CDR3 reads TGCAGTGCTGAAACCGTAGGGGGCGGCTATGGCTACACCTTC.